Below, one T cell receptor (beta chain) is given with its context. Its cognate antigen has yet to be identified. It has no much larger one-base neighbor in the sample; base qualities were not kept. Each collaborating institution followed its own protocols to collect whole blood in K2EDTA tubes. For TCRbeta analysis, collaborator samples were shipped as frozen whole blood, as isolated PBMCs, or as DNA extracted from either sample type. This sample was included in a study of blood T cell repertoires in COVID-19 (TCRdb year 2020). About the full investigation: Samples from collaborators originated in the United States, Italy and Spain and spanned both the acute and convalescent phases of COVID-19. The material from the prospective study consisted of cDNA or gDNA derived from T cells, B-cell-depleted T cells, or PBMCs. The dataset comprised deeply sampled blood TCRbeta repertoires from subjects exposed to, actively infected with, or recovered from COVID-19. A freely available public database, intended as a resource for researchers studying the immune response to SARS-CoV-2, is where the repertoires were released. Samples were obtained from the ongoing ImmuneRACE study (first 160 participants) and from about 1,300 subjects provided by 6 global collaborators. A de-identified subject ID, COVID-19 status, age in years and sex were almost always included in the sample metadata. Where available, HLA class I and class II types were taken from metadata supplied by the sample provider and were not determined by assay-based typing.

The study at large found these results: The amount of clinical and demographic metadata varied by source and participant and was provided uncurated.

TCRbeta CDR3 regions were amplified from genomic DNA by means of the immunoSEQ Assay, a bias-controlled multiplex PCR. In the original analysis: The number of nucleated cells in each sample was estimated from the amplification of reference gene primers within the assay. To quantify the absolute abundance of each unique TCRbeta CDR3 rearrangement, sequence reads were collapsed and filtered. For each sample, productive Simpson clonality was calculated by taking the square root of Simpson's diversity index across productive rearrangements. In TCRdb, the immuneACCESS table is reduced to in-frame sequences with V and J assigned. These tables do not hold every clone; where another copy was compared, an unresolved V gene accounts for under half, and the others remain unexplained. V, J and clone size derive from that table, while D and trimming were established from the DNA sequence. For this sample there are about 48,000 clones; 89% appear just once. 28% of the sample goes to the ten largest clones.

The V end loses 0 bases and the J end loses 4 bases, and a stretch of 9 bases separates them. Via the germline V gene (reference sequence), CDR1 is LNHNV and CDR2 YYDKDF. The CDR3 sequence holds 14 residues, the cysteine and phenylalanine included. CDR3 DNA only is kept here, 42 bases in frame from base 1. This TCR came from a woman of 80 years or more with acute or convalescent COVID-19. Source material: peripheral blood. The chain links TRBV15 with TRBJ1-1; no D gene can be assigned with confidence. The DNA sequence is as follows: TGTGCCACCAGCAGAGATCGGCGGGGCACTGAAGCTTTCTTT. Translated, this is CATSRDRRGTEAFF.